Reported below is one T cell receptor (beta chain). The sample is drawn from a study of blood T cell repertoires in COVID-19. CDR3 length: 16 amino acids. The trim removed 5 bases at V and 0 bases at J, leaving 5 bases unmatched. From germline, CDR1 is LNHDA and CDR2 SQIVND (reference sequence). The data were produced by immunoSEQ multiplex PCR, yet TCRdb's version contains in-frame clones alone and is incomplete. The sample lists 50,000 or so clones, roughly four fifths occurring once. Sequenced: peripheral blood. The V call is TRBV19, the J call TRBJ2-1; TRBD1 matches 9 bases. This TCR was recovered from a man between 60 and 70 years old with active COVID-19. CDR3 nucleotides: TGTGCCAGTAGTCACCCGGGACAGGGCTCCTACAATGAGCAGTTCTTC. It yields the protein CASSHPGQGSYNEQFF.